The 20 T cell receptor beta chains below all came from one sample that was sequenced in a study of vaccination effects on CD4 cells after COVID-19. TCRdb's copy holds only in-frame clones and misses some; the assay was immunoSEQ multiplex PCR. Of tens of thousands of clones listed, 60% to 75% are singletons. These receptors are not linked to any known antigen. Scientists isolated CD4+ T cells after a roughly 10-day culture period ended. The sample here was CD4+ T cells from PBMCs cultured without peptide, taken before COVID-19 vaccination. The receptors shown here come from a human donor who received a COVID-19 vaccine.

Only a few counts were recorded for this clone. The chain employs TRBV4-2 and TRBJ2-5; no clear D gene. The CDR3 has 14 amino acids. Per the germline V gene, CDR1 is LGHNA and CDR2 is YNFKEQ. Trimming took 1 base from V and 0 from J, leaving 6 bases between them. The chain's CDR3 is CASSQVEYQETQYF. CDR3 coding DNA: TGTGCCAGCAGCCAAGTGGAGTACCAAGAGACCCAGTACTTC.

The chain has TRBV30 and TRBJ2-1; D not certain. Deletions cut 3 bases from V and 4 bases from J, with 16 bases between. Germline CDR1 reads GTSNPN; CDR2 reads SVGIG (reference sequence). This CDR3 has 15 amino acids. CDR3 region: CAWRKFRGSYNEQFF. CDR3 in DNA: TGTGCCTGGAGAAAGTTTAGAGGTTCATACAATGAGCAGTTCTTC.

CDR3 protein: CASSQDRVPESPPNTEAFF. As DNA, the CDR3 is TGTGCCAGCAGCCAGGACAGGGTCCCCGAATCCCCCCCGAACACTGAAGCTTTCTTT. The chain uses TRBV28 and TRBJ1-1; TRBD1 aligns across 8 bases. V gave up 6 bases and J gave up 1 base; unmatched junction bases: 19. The CDR3 extends over 19 amino acids. Germline loops: CDR1 MDHEN, CDR2 SYDVKM.

The V gene is TRBV3-1 (or the pseudogene TRBV3-2), the J gene TRBJ2-7; no clear D gene. Germline-derived CDR1 and CDR2 are LGHDT and YNNKEL (reference sequence). The CDR3 covers 15 residues. V was clipped by 7 bases and J by 0 bases, with 16 bases between them. CDR3 sequence reads: CASNNRKSVSYEQYF. In DNA form, the CDR3 reads TGTGCCAGCAATAACCGGAAAAGCGTCTCCTACGAGCAGTACTTC.

The CDR3 nucleotides read TGTGCCAGCAGAGCGGGGGCCAGAGAGAACACTGAAGCTTTCTTT. Encoded protein: CASRAGARENTEAFF. The chain joins TRBV2 to TRBJ1-1; a possible D gene is TRBD1 (6 bases). Between the trimmed V and J ends, which lost 6 bases and 1 base, there was a span of 15 bases. The CDR3 is 15 amino acids. Looked up from germline, CDR1 is SNHLY and CDR2 is FYNNEI.

The rearrangement joins TRBV5-4 to TRBJ1-6; 7 bases are shared with TRBD1. The ends lost 4 bases at V and 7 bases at J; junction bases unmatched: 5. The CDR3 extends over 14 amino acids. Germline CDR1 reads SGHNT; CDR2 reads YYREEE (reference sequence). The CDR3 sequence: CASSPDRVNSPLHF. In DNA form, the CDR3 reads TGTGCCAGCAGCCCCGACAGGGTGAATTCACCCCTCCACTTT.

The V gene is TRBV9, the J gene TRBJ2-7, with D perhaps TRBD1 (6 bases). Germline assignment: CDR1 SGDLS and CDR2 YYNGEE. V was clipped by 2 bases and J by 2 bases, with 11 bases between them. The CDR3 loop spans 14 amino acids. CDR3: CASSVGQSPYEQYF. DNA for the CDR3: TGTGCCAGCAGCGTCGGACAGTCCCCCTACGAGCAGTACTTC.

There are a few counts of this clone. This chain uses TRBV28 with TRBJ2-1, with TRBD1 matching 7 bases. The J segment lost 4 bases and the V segment lost 7 bases, leaving 7 bases of the junction unmatched. This CDR3 comprises 14 residues. Per germline, CDR1 MDHEN and CDR2 SYDVKM. Written as DNA, the CDR3 is TGTGCCAGCATCCCGGGACAGCCTTACAATGAGCAGTTCTTC. Its protein is CASIPGQPYNEQFF.

This clone was seen a few times. V and J are TRBV2 and TRBJ1-2; no firm D call. CDR3 size: 14 residues. Deletions cut 7 bases from V and 4 bases from J, with 16 bases between. Germline V CDR1 and CDR2: SNHLY, FYNNEI. CDR3 nucleotides: TGTGCCAGCACTGGTACGGGGAGTAGCTATGGCTACACCTTC. Amino acids: CASTGTGSSYGYTF. Full variable domain (missing parts from reference TRBV2 and TRBJ1-2): EPEVTQTPSHQVTQMGQEVILRCVPISNHLYFYWYRQILGQKVEFLVSFYNNEISEKSEIFDDQFSVERPDGSNFTLKIRSTKLEDSAMYFCASTGTGSSYGYTFGSGTRLTVV.

This sequence joins TRBV3-1 (or the pseudogene TRBV3-2) and TRBJ2-7; D might be TRBD1 (5 bases). The CDR3 runs 15 residues. The germline V gene has CDR1 LGHDT and CDR2 YNNKEL (reference sequence). Trimming took 5 bases from V and 2 from J, leaving 16 bases between them. The DNA for the CDR3 is TGTGCCAGCAGCGCCACAGGTAGACGAACCTACGAGCAGTACTTC. This translates into CASSATGRRTYEQYF.

In its sample, this clone was seen a few times. This chain links TRBV2 with TRBJ1-2; D gene ambiguous. V was cut by 4 bases and J by 1 base, with 7 bases left in between. This CDR3 has 13 amino acids. In germline, CDR1 is SNHLY, CDR2 FYNNEI. CDR3 residues: CASSAEFNYGYTF. CDR3 sequence (DNA): TGTGCCAGCAGTGCGGAGTTTAACTATGGCTACACCTTC. Full variable domain (missing parts from reference TRBV2 and TRBJ1-2): EPEVTQTPSHQVTQMGQEVILRCVPISNHLYFYWYRQILGQKVEFLVSFYNNEISEKSEIFDDQFSVERPDGSNFTLKIRSTKLEDSAMYFCASSAEFNYGYTFGSGTRLTVV.

CDR3 sequence (DNA): TGTGCCACCAGTGATTTAGGCCGTGGATATGGCTACACCTTC. Translating it yields CATSDLGRGYGYTF. The chain has TRBV24-1 and TRBJ1-2; no definite D call. V lost 1 base and J lost 5, with 10 bases in between. The CDR3 sequence is 14 residues long. Germline CDR1 reads KGHDR; CDR2 reads SFDVKD.

V is TRBV5-1 and J is TRBJ2-2; D possibly corresponds to TRBD1 (5 bases). The V gene lost 7 bases and the J gene lost 0 bases, with 10 bases spanning the gap. The germline gives CDR1 SGHRS, CDR2 YFSETQ. The CDR3 covers 14 residues. The CDR3 DNA sequence: TGCGCCAGCTTCCCGGACACGAACACCGGGGAGCTGTTTTTT. This gives the protein CASFPDTNTGELFF.

This clone was seen once. V and J are TRBV7-9 and TRBJ1-1; 9 bases line up with TRBD1. This CDR3 contains 16 residues. V lost 6 bases to trimming and J lost 5 bases; unmatched junction nucleotides: 13. Germline loops: CDR1 SEHNR, CDR2 FQNEAQ (reference sequence). The CDR3 spells CASSPFKQGARTEAFF. Written as DNA, the CDR3 is TGTGCCAGCAGTCCTTTCAAACAGGGGGCGCGGACTGAAGCTTTCTTT.

This chain connects TRBV9 to TRBJ1-6; 9 bases map to TRBD1. Unmatched junction bases numbered 6, after V lost 4 bases and J lost 7 bases. Germline CDR1 and CDR2: SGDLS and YYNGEE. The CDR3 is made up of 15 amino acids. DNA of the CDR3: TGTGCCAGCAGCTCTCAGACAGGGGGGAATTCACCCCTCCACTTT. Protein: CASSSQTGGNSPLHF.

This clone was observed once. This CDR3 is CASSFGGGDEQYF. DNA for the CDR3: TGTGCCAGCAGTTTCGGGGGAGGGGACGAGCAGTACTTC. The rearrangement joins TRBV28 to TRBJ2-7; TRBD2 matches at 7 bases. Germline-derived CDR1 and CDR2 are MDHEN and SYDVKM. V dropped 3 bases and J dropped 5; count of bases not matched to a gene: 4. The CDR3 spans 13 residues.

This clone was detected only a few times. The chain joins TRBV6-6 to TRBJ2-1; 7 nucleotides line up with TRBD2. Germline trimming cut 2 bases from V and 3 bases from J; bases unmatched to any gene: 7. Germline CDR1 is MNHNY and CDR2 is SVGAGI (reference sequence). This CDR3 is 16 amino acids long. The CDR3 DNA is TGTGCCAGCAGTTACCGTCGCGGGAGCTTCTACAATGAGCAGTTCTTC. Translation gives CASSYRRGSFYNEQFF.

V gene TRBV6-2 or TRBV6-3 combines with J gene TRBJ1-2, with 9 bases aligning to TRBD1. Germline V gene sequence: CDR1 MNHEY, CDR2 SVGEGT. This CDR3 has 13 residues. V lost 5 bases to trimming and J lost 7 bases; unmatched junction nucleotides: 5. Written as DNA, the CDR3 is TGTGCCAGCAGTGCGGGACAGGGATTTGGCTACACCTTC. Translating gives CASSAGQGFGYTF.

CDR3: CASSGDSLTEAFF. The CDR3 DNA sequence: TGTGCCAGCAGTGGGGACAGTTTAACTGAAGCTTTCTTT. This chain joins TRBV2 and TRBJ1-1, with 7 bases aligning to TRBD1. The CDR3 is 13 residues long. CDR1 is SNHLY, CDR2 FYNNEI, per germline. V lost 4 bases to trimming and J lost 5 bases; unmatched junction nucleotides: 4.

The V gene is TRBV6-5, the J gene TRBJ1-2; 8 nucleotides line up with TRBD1. Looked up from germline, CDR1 is MNHEY and CDR2 is SVGAGI. The J segment lost 8 bases and the V segment lost 6 bases, leaving 5 bases of the junction unmatched. The CDR3 is 12 residues long. Written as DNA, the CDR3 is TGTGCCAGCAGAGGGACAGGTGGGGGCTACACCTTC. Amino acid sequence: CASRGTGGGYTF.